This T cell receptor (beta chain) was observed in a study of T cell clones after liver transplantation. At the level of the study: Apart from a few HCV-positive recipients, transplants were for non-autoimmune, non-viral reasons. At least one year of complete immunosuppression withdrawal without enzymes over twice normal defined tolerance.

Profiled with immunoSEQ multiplex PCR; TCRdb holds only in-frame clones, not every one. The sample includes fewer than 7,000 clones, 80% seen only once; the top ten take about an eighth. CDR3 length equals 16 residues. V was clipped by 5 bases and J by 2 bases, with 16 bases between them. The V gene's germline CDR1 is SGHAT and CDR2 FQNNGV. This receptor was identified in a human patient who received a liver transplant. The graft donor may account for some of the T cells. Source: CD8+ T cells from blood, taken 46 months after liver transplant. This chain joins TRBV11-2 and TRBJ2-1; TRBD2 is a possible D gene (7 bases). CDR3 sequence reads: CASSPQAGATYNEQFF. The CDR3 DNA is TGTGCCAGCAGCCCCCAGGCGGGGGCTACCTACAATGAGCAGTTCTTC.